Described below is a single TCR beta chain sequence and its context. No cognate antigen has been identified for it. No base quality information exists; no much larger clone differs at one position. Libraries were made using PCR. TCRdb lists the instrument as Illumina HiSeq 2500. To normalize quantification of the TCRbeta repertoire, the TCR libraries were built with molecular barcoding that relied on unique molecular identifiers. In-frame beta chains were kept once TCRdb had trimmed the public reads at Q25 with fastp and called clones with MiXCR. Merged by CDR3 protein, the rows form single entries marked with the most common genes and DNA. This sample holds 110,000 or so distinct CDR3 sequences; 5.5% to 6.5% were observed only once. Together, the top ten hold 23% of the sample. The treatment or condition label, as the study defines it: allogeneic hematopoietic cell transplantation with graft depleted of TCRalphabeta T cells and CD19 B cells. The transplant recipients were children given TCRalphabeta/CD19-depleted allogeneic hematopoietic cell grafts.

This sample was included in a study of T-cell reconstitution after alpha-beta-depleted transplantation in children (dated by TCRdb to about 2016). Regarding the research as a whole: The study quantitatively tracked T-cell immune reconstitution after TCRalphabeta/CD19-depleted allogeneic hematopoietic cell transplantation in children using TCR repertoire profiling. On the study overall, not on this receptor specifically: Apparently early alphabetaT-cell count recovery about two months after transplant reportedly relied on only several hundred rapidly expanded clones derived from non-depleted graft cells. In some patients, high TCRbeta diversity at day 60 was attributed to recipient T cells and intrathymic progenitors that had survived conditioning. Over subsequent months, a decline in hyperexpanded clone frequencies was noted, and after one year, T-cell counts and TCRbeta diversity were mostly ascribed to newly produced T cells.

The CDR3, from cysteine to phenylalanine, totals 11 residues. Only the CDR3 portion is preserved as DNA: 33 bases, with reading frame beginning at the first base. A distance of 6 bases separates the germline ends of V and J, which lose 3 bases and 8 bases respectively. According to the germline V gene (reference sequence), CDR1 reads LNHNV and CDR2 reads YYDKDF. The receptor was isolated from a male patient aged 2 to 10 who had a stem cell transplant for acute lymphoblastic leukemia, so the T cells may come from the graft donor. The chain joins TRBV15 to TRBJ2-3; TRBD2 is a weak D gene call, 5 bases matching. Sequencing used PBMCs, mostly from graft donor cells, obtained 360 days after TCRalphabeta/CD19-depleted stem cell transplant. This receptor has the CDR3 CATSSGGTQYF. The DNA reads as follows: TGTGCCACCAGCAGTGGAGGTACGCAGTATTTT.